These T cell receptor beta chains were read from a single sample in a study of blood T cell repertoires in COVID-19. The table came from immunoSEQ multiplex PCR; TCRdb's copy has only in-frame clones and leaves some out. Of approximately 110,000 clones listed, about 88% are singletons. Sample: peripheral blood. These receptors all stem from a woman in her 70s who had recovered from COVID-19. The CDR3 runs from the conserved cysteine through the conserved F or W. A D gene is named only where the DNA matches it firmly. Rows may omit the clone size; those that give it use once, few, many or a size class.

J gene,D gene,V gene,clone size,CDR3 DNA,CDR3 protein
TRBJ1-6,TRBD1,TRBV9,.,TGTGCCAGCAGCGTAGGCCCCGGGACAGCGGTGGGTCCCCTCCACTTT,CASSVGPGTAVGPLHF
TRBJ2-1,TRBD2,TRBV7-3,.,TGTGCCAGCAGCCGACTAGCGGGAGGGAAAATATACAATGAGCAGTTCTTC,CASSRLAGGKIYNEQFF
TRBJ2-2,.,TRBV5-5,once,TGTGCCAGCAGCCCCGGACTTTTCACCGGGGAGCTGTTTTTT,CASSPGLFTGELFF
TRBJ1-5,.,TRBV5-1,.,TGCGCCAGCAGCTTGGAGCGCAATCAGCCCCAGCATTTT,CASSLERNQPQHF
TRBJ2-4,TRBD2,TRBV9,.,TGTGCCAGCAGCGCGAGCGGGAAACCCAGCATTCAGTACTTC,CASSASGKPSIQYF
TRBJ2-1,TRBD1,TRBV5-1,.,TGCGCCAGCAGCCCAGGGGGCGCCAAAGGAGGGAATGAGCAGTTCTTC,CASSPGGAKGGNEQFF
TRBJ1-5,TRBD1,TRBV9,.,TGTGCCAGCAGCGTAGCCGGGCAGGGGGATCAGCCCCAGCATTTT,CASSVAGQGDQPQHF
TRBJ2-3,.,TRBV27,.,TGTGCCAGCAGTTTATTCTGGCACAGGGTCCCAGATACGCAGTATTTT,CASSLFWHRVPDTQYF
TRBJ2-2,.,TRBV12-3/TRBV12-4,.,TGTGCCAGCAGTCAAGGGGCCGGGGAGCTGTTTTTT,CASSQGAGELFF
TRBJ1-5,TRBD1,TRBV7-9,.,TGTGCCAGCAGCCCACAGGGGCAGGCGCAGCCCCAGCATTTT,CASSPQGQAQPQHF
TRBJ1-6,.,TRBV10-3,once,TGTGCCATCCGGGACATTTTATGGGCAGACTCACCCCTCCACTTT,CAIRDILWADSPLHF
TRBJ1-5,.,TRBV7-2,.,TGTGCCAGCAGCTTAATGAGGGGCAATCAGCCCCAGCATTTT,CASSLMRGNQPQHF
TRBJ2-3,TRBD1,TRBV4-3,.,TGCGCCAGCAGCCGAGGGGACAGGGAAGATACGCAGTATTTT,CASSRGDREDTQYF
TRBJ2-1,TRBD2,TRBV5-6,.,TGTGCCAGCAGCTTAGGACTAGCGGTATACAATGAGCAGTTCTTC,CASSLGLAVYNEQFF
TRBJ2-1,TRBD2,TRBV19,few,TGTGCCAGGCCCGGGACTAGTCCCAACAATGAGCAGTTCTTC,CARPGTSPNNEQFF
TRBJ2-5,.,TRBV5-1,once,TGCGCCAGCAGCCCCGGACTCGAAGAGACCCAGTACTTC,CASSPGLEETQYF
TRBJ1-5,TRBD1,TRBV2,.,TGTGCCAGCAGCCGACAGGGGAGCAATCAGCCCCAGCATTTT,CASSRQGSNQPQHF
TRBJ2-7,.,TRBV19,.,TGTGCCAGTAGTTGGCGTGTAGCTTACGAGCAGTACTTC,CASSWRVAYEQYF
TRBJ1-5,.,TRBV28,.,TGTGCCAGCAGTTTACGGGGAATCCCCCATCAGCCCCAGCATTTT,CASSLRGIPHQPQHF
TRBJ1-1,.,TRBV29-1,.,TGCAGCGGTGGGTTGGGGGGCACTGAAGCTTTCTTT,CSGGLGGTEAFF
TRBJ2-3,TRBD2,TRBV7-2,.,TGTGCCAGCAGCGATCGATTGACTAGCGGGGGCTGGGGGGATACGCAGTATTTT,CASSDRLTSGGWGDTQYF
TRBJ2-5,.,TRBV6-2/TRBV6-3,.,TGTGCCAGCAGTCCCGGGACTTTTGAGACCCAGTACTTC,CASSPGTFETQYF
TRBJ2-3,TRBD2,TRBV5-1,.,TGCGCCAGCACGCTAGCGGGGGTCACAGATACGCAGTATTTT,CASTLAGVTDTQYF
TRBJ2-1,TRBD1,TRBV18,.,TGTGCCAGCTCACCAGAGACAGGGAACAATGAGCAGTTCTTC,CASSPETGNNEQFF
TRBJ2-6,TRBD1,TRBV29-1,.,TGCAGCGTTGTACCCACAGGGGGCGCTGGGGCCAACGTCCTGACTTTC,CSVVPTGGAGANVLTF
TRBJ1-3,.,TRBV10-3,once,TGTGCCATCAGTCCCGGCCGGGGGGATAGCAACACCATATATTTT,CAISPGRGDSNTIYF
TRBJ2-6,.,TRBV13,once,TGTGCCAGCAGCTTGGACAGCTCTGGGGCCAACGTCCTGACTTTC,CASSLDSSGANVLTF
TRBJ2-7,.,TRBV9,.,TGTGCCAGCAGCGTAGGCGGGCAGACCTACGAGCAGTACTTC,CASSVGGQTYEQYF
TRBJ1-3,.,TRBV7-9,.,TGTGCCAGCAGCTTAGCGCCGGTAGCTGGAAACACCATATATTTT,CASSLAPVAGNTIYF
TRBJ1-6,TRBD1,TRBV5-8,.,TGTGCCAGCAGTTCGACAGGGGTTAGGGGTTCGCCCCTCCACTTT,CASSSTGVRGSPLHF
TRBJ2-1,.,TRBV10-3,.,TGTGCCATCAGTGAGCCTTACCAGGGGCAGAGCAATGAGCAGTTCTTC,CAISEPYQGQSNEQFF
TRBJ2-5,.,TRBV2,once,TGTGCCAGCAAGGAGGTTGGGGAGACCCAGTACTTC,CASKEVGETQYF
TRBJ1-1,.,TRBV27,.,TGTGCCAGCAGTTTTAGGGGGGGGATCACTGAAGCTTTCTTT,CASSFRGGITEAFF
TRBJ2-1,.,TRBV2,.,TGTGCCAGCAGTGCCGGCAATGAGCAGTTCTTC,CASSAGNEQFF
TRBJ2-2,.,TRBV10-3,.,TGTGCCATTCCCTCCGGTAGCTCTAATACCGGGGAGCTGTTTTTT,CAIPSGSSNTGELFF
TRBJ1-6,.,TRBV18,.,TGTGCCAGCTCACCGGGGGGGGGAGATTCACCCCTCCACTTT,CASSPGGGDSPLHF
TRBJ1-4,TRBD1,TRBV30,.,TGTGCCTGGGGTCGGGACAGGAATGAAAAACTGTTTTTT,CAWGRDRNEKLFF
TRBJ1-1,.,TRBV5-1,.,TGCGCCAGCAGACGGGACACGGGGAACACTGAAGCTTTCTTT,CASRRDTGNTEAFF
TRBJ2-1,TRBD2,TRBV19,.,TGTGCCAGTAGGCGGGCTAGCGGGGTGGTTTTAAGCTCCTACAATGAGCAGTTCTTC,CASRRASGVVLSSYNEQFF
TRBJ1-3,.,TRBV7-9,.,TGTGCCAGCAGCTTAGGGGCAAGCTCTGGAAACACCATATATTTT,CASSLGASSGNTIYF
TRBJ2-1,.,TRBV11-2,.,TGTGCCAGCAGCTTAGCGGCAGGGGTCGTCCATGAGCAGTTCTTC,CASSLAAGVVHEQFF
TRBJ1-1,.,TRBV4-3,.,TGCGCCAGCAGCCAAGTGGGAGGGACTGAAGCTTTCTTT,CASSQVGGTEAFF
TRBJ1-3,.,TRBV27,few,TGTGCCAGCAGCCCGGACATCTTGGGAAACACCATATATTTT,CASSPDILGNTIYF
TRBJ1-4,TRBD1,TRBV28,once,TGTGCCAGCAGTCCACATGGGTCAGGGGACAGTGAAAAACTGTTTTTT,CASSPHGSGDSEKLFF
TRBJ1-4,.,TRBV3-1/TRBV3-2,few,TGTGCCAGCAGCCAGAGTAATGAAAAACTGTTTTTT,CASSQSNEKLFF
TRBJ2-2,.,TRBV11-2,few,TGTGCCAGCAGCTTAGAGGGCGGGTGGGACACCGGGGAGCTGTTTTTT,CASSLEGGWDTGELFF
TRBJ1-2,TRBD1,TRBV3-1/TRBV3-2,.,TGTGCCAGCAGCTATGGGGGACAGGGGGCCTATGGCTACACCTTC,CASSYGGQGAYGYTF
TRBJ1-1,TRBD1,TRBV7-6,once,TGTGCCAGCAGCCTGGGGGGGGACAGGTTTATTGTTGAAGCTTTCTTT,CASSLGGDRFIVEAFF
TRBJ1-2,.,TRBV28,.,TGTGCCAGCAGTTTTTTTGGCGGCTACACCTTC,CASSFFGGYTF
TRBJ2-3,.,TRBV19,.,TGTGCCAGTAGTATACCTGGGCACCCCAGCGGAGCGGGAGATACGCAGTATTTT,CASSIPGHPSGAGDTQYF
TRBJ1-3,TRBD1,TRBV6-1,.,TGTGCCAGCAGTGAAACCGGGACAGCTACAAACACCATATATTTT,CASSETGTATNTIYF